What follows are 9 T cell receptor beta chains derived from one specimen sequenced in a study of control samples from healthy donors and cancer patients. Some clones are missing from TCRdb's copy, which holds only in-frame ones; the method was immunoSEQ multiplex PCR. The sample shows 150,000 to 200,000 clones, approximately 86% of them seen only once. The sequenced sample was blood. The receptors were sampled from a woman aged 25 to 45 in good health.

This clone has more than one count but fewer than ten. The chain recombines TRBV2 with TRBJ1-5; no definite D call. Germline V CDR1 and CDR2: SNHLY, FYNNEI. This CDR3 has 15 residues. V lost 6 bases, J lost 3 bases, and 15 bases lay in between. Written as DNA, the CDR3 is TGTGCCAGCAGACACCGGGGAGCTTACAATCAGCCCCAGCATTTT. Translated: CASRHRGAYNQPQHF.

The CDR3 sequence is CASSLSGSTDTQYF. Written as DNA, the CDR3 is TGTGCCAGCAGCTTGTCTGGCAGCACAGATACGCAGTATTTT. The chain uses TRBV5-4 and TRBJ2-3; D is undetermined. Trimming removed 1 base at V and 0 bases at J, with 6 bases between. Germline loops: CDR1 SGHNT, CDR2 YYREEE (reference sequence). CDR3 length: 14 residues.

This chain links TRBV5-1 with TRBJ2-7; 9 bases align to TRBD2. Trimming removed 5 bases from V and 3 bases from J; junction bases left unmatched: 3. This CDR3 has 13 amino acids. Germline V gene data show CDR1 as SGHRS and CDR2 as YFSETQ. The CDR3 loop reads CASRLAGLYEQYF. Here the CDR3 DNA reads TGCGCCAGCAGACTAGCGGGTCTCTACGAGCAGTACTTC.

This chain joins TRBV6-5 and TRBJ2-7; D perhaps matches TRBD2 (5 bases). V gave up 6 bases and J gave up 3 bases, with 9 bases separating them. Per the germline V gene, CDR1 is MNHEY and CDR2 is SVGAGI. The CDR3 is 12 residues long. The CDR3 region has the DNA TGTGCCAGCAGGTTCGGGGACTACGAGCAGTACTTC. This sequence encodes CASRFGDYEQYF.

The J gene is TRBJ1-6, the V gene TRBV14; TRBD1 matches at 9 bases. CDR1 is SGHDN and CDR2 is FVKESK in the germline V gene. Losses at the gene ends were 3 bases for V and 7 bases for J; bases not matched to a gene: 1. CDR3 size: 14 residues. The CDR3 DNA sequence: TGTGCCAGCAGCCAGGACAGGGGCAATTCACCCCTCCACTTT. Its translation is CASSQDRGNSPLHF.

The V gene is TRBV5-6, the J gene TRBJ2-5, with D maybe TRBD1 (6 bases). There are 16 residues in the CDR3. Germline V CDR1 and CDR2: SGHDT, YYEEEE. Trimming left V 0 bases short and J 7 bases short, with 19 bases between. CDR3 loop: CASSLVWAGELGTQYF. CDR3 in DNA: TGTGCCAGCAGCTTGGTTTGGGCAGGGGAATTAGGGACCCAGTACTTC.

The V gene is TRBV5-4, the J gene TRBJ2-7, with D possibly being TRBD2 (5 bases). CDR3 length equals 14 residues. The germline CDR1 and CDR2 sequences are SGHNT and YYREEE (reference sequence). V was cut by 5 bases and J by 3 bases, with 15 bases left in between. CDR3 amino acids: CASSPAAGGYEQYF. The CDR3 nucleotides are TGTGCCAGCAGTCCAGCTGCGGGCGGCTACGAGCAGTACTTC.

The chain uses TRBV7-9 and TRBJ2-3; a possible D gene is TRBD1 (6 bases). The CDR3 is 17 amino acids. The V gene lost 3 bases and the J gene lost 4 bases, with 20 bases spanning the gap. Germline V gene sequence: CDR1 SEHNR, CDR2 FQNEAQ (reference sequence). The CDR3 loop reads CASSLGDTPGNADTQYF. Written as DNA, the CDR3 is TGTGCCAGCAGCTTGGGGGACACCCCAGGCAACGCAGATACGCAGTATTTT.

This clone was observed once. V is TRBV3-1 (or the pseudogene TRBV3-2) and J is TRBJ2-3; no reliable D call. Trimming pared 0 bases from V and 2 bases from J, leaving 6 bases between. The CDR3 runs 14 residues. The germline V gene has CDR1 LGHDT and CDR2 YNNKEL (reference sequence). CDR3 sequence reads: CASSQDPLTDTQYF. The CDR3 coding sequence is TGTGCCAGCAGCCAAGATCCCCTCACAGATACGCAGTATTTT.